This TCR beta chain derives from a study of cytomegalovirus exposure and HLA in healthy donors. The PCR employed 60 Vbeta primers together with 13 Jbeta primers. Sequencing was performed with immunoSEQ multiplex PCR; in TCRdb, only in-frame clones are kept and a portion is missing. The data contain 77,000 or so clones, 80% to 90% of them seen just once; the ten biggest clones take up about 19%. As to this clone: The antigen is undetermined.

Findings and caveats of the study: Sequencing depth across donors, presence/absence analyses assumed, was roughly uniform. A later analysis reportedly identified an Asian-associated ancestry cluster as carrying fewer N-insertions than the roughly 700-donor mean. Cytomegalovirus status was reportedly diagnosed by the classifier with high sensitivity and specificity. Specificity for CMV antigens was confirmed in vitro for a few of the CMV-associated chains.

Sequenced: PBMCs. This clonotype was obtained from an older man in good health and CMV-seropositive.

The CDR3 sequence is CASCQSGQGGQPQHF. The CDR3 bases are TGTGCCAGCTGCCAATCAGGACAGGGAGGGCAGCCCCAGCATTTT. The chain links TRBV19 to TRBJ1-5; TRBD1 agrees at 8 bases. This CDR3 is 15 amino acids long. The V gene end was trimmed by 9 bases and the J gene end by 7 bases; junction bases not matched to a gene: 14. The germline V gene has CDR1 LNHDA and CDR2 SQIVND (reference sequence).